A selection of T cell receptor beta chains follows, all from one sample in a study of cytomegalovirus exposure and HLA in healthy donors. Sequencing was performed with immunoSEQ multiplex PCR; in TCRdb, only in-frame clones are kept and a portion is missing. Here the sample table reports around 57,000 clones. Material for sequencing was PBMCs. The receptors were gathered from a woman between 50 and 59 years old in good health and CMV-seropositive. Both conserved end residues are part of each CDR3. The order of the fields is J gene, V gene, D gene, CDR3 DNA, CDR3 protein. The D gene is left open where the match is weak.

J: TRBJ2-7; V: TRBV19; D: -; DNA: TGTGCCAGTAGTATTCCGGGAGTCAGATCCTACGAGCAGTACTTC; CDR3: CASSIPGVRSYEQYF
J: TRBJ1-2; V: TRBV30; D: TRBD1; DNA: TGTGCCTGGAGTGCCCCCGGGACAGGCTTGGATTATGGCTACACCTTC; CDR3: CAWSAPGTGLDYGYTF
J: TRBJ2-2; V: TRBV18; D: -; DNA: TGTGCCAGCTCACCTTGGGCCCCAGAGACCTACACCGGGGAGCTGTTTTTT; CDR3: CASSPWAPETYTGELFF
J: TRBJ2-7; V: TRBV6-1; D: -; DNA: TGTGCCAGCAGTGAACGGGGACTGGAAACGGGGAACGAGCAGTACTTC; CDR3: CASSERGLETGNEQYF
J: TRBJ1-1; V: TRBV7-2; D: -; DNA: TGTGCCAGCAGCTCACGGGGATTCGGGAACACTGAAGCTTTCTTT; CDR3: CASSSRGFGNTEAFF
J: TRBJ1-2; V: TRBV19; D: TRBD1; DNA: TGTGCCAGTAGTATGGGACAGATCTATGGCTACACCTTC; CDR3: CASSMGQIYGYTF
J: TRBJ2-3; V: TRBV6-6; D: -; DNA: TGTGCCACTCGACCTCGCAGGGTAGATACGCAGTATTTT; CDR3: CATRPRRVDTQYF
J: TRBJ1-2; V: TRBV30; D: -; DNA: TGTGCCTGGATGCGGGGAAGGAACTATGGCTACACCTTC; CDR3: CAWMRGRNYGYTF
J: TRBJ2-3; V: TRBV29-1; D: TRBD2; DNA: TGCAGCGTTCGGCGGGGGGGGAACACAGATACGCAGTATTTT; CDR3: CSVRRGGNTDTQYF
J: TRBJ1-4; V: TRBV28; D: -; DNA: TGTGCCAGCAGTTTTGGCGGGGGGTTATCTAATGAAAAACTGTTTTTT; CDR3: CASSFGGGLSNEKLFF
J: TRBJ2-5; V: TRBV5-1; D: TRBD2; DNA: TGCGCCAGCAGCTTGGGAAACCCTAGCGGGATCGCACAGACCCAGTACTTC; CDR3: CASSLGNPSGIAQTQYF
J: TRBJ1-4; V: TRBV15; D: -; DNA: TGTGCCACCAGCGTCAGGGGTTGGGAAAAACTGTTTTTT; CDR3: CATSVRGWEKLFF
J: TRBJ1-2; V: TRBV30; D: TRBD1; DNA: TGTGCCCGCGGAAAGGGGACAGCCCCCGGCTACACCTTC; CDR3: CARGKGTAPGYTF
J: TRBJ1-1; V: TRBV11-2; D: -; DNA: TGTGCCAGCAGCTTAGACTCATTAAGCGCTGAAGCTTTCTTT; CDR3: CASSLDSLSAEAFF
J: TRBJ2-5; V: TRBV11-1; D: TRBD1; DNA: TGTGCCAGCAGCTTCCGGACAGGGGGCCCGGAGACCCAGTACTTC; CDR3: CASSFRTGGPETQYF
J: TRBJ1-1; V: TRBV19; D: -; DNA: TGTGCCAGTAGTATAGCGGTCACAGGACCAATTAACACTGAAGCTTTCTTT; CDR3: CASSIAVTGPINTEAFF
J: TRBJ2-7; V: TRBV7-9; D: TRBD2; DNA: TGTGCCAGCAGCGCGCGACCTAGCGGCGCCTACGAGCAGTACTTC; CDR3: CASSARPSGAYEQYF
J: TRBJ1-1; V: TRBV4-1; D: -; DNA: TGCGCCAGCAGCTCAGGCGTGAGTGACATGAACACTGAAGCTTTCTTT; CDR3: CASSSGVSDMNTEAFF
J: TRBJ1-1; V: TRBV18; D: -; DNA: TGTGCCAGCTCACCACCGCACCGGGGAATGAACACTGAAGCTTTCTTT; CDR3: CASSPPHRGMNTEAFF
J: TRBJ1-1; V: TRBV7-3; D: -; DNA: TGTGCCAGCAGCCCGGCCGGGGGGAACACTGAAGCTTTCTTT; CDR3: CASSPAGGNTEAFF
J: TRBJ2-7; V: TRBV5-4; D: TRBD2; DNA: TGTGCCAGCAGCTTGGGAGGACTAGCGGACTACGAGCAGTACTTC; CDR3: CASSLGGLADYEQYF
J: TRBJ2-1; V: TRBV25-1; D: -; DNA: TGTGCCAGCAGTGACAGGGGCGTATACAATGAGCAGTTCTTC; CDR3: CASSDRGVYNEQFF
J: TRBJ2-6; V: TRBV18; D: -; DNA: TGTGCCAGCTCACCAAACCGAATCAGGCTCTCTGGGGCCAACGTCCTGACTTTC; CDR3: CASSPNRIRLSGANVLTF
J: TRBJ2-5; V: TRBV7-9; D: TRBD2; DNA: TGTGCCAGCAGCTCTGGGACTAGCGGCCAAGAGACCCAGTACTTC; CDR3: CASSSGTSGQETQYF
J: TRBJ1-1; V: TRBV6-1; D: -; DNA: TGTGCCAGCAGTGAAGCGGCGGGGCAGGGAGCTTTCTTT; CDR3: CASSEAAGQGAFF
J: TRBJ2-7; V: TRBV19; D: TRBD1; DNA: TGTGCCAGTAGCAGACAGGGGACCTACGAGCAGTACTTC; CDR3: CASSRQGTYEQYF
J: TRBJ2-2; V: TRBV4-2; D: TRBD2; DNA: TGTGCCAGCAGCCAAGAAACTAGCGGGAGGAACACCGGGGAGCTGTTTTTT; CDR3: CASSQETSGRNTGELFF
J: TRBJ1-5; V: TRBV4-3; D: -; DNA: TGCGCCAGCAGCCTCACTACAGGGAACAATCAGCCCCAGCATTTT; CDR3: CASSLTTGNNQPQHF
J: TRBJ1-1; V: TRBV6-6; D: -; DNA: TGTGCCAGCAGTTACAGTTTTGTGGGAGCCACTGAAGCTTTCTTT; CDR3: CASSYSFVGATEAFF
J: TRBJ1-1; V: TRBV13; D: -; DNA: TGTGATCCCAGCCAGGGAGGAGGATGGTTCCCTCAGAACACTGAAGCTTTCTTT; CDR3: CDPSQGGGWFPQNTEAFF
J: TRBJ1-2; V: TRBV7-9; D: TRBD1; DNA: TGTGCCAGCAGCTCGATCGACAGGGTTTATGGCTACACCTTC; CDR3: CASSSIDRVYGYTF
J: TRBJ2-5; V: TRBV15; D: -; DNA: TGTGCCACTCAGGGGGATGGTGGGAGGCAAGAGACCCAGTACTTC; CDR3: CATQGDGGRQETQYF
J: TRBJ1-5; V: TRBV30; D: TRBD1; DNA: TGTGCCTGGAGTGTACTGGACAGGGAGGTTCAGCCCCAGCATTTT; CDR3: CAWSVLDREVQPQHF
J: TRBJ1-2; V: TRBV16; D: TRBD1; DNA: TGTGCCAGCAGCCTTCAGGGGGATTATGGCTACACCTTC; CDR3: CASSLQGDYGYTF
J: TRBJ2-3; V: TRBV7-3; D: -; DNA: TGTGCCAGCAGCCGGAGAGGCACTAGCACAGATACGCAGTATTTT; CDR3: CASSRRGTSTDTQYF
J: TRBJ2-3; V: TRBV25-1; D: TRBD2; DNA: TGTGCCAGCAGTGAGAGCACTAGCGGGAGAAGCACAGATACGCAGTATTTT; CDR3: CASSESTSGRSTDTQYF
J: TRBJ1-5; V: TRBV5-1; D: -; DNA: TGCGCCAGCAGCTTGGGCCAGGGTTCCAATCAGCCCCAGCATTTT; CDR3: CASSLGQGSNQPQHF
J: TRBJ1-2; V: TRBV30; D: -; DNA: TGTGCCTGGCTGGGGGGCTATGGCTACACCTTC; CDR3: CAWLGGYGYTF
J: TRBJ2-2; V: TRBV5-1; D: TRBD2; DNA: TGCGCCAGCAGCCCCGGACTAGCGGGAGGACCGACCGGGGAGCTGTTTTTT; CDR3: CASSPGLAGGPTGELFF
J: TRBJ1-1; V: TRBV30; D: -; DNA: TGTGCCTGGAGCGCGGACGGGAGGACTGAAGCTTTCTTT; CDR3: CAWSADGRTEAFF
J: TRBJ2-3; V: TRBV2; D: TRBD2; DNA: TGTGCCAGCAGTAGGACTAGCGGGGTCACCACAGATACGCAGTATTTT; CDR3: CASSRTSGVTTDTQYF
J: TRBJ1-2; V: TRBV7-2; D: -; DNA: TGTGCCAGCAGCTTAGCAACAGGCGATGGCTACACCTTC; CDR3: CASSLATGDGYTF
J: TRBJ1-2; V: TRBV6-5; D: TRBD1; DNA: TGTGCCAGCAGAAATGGACAGGGGGTTGGCTACACCTTC; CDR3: CASRNGQGVGYTF
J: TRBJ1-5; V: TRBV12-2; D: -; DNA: TGTGCAAGTCGCTTAGGGTCGACAGCCAGGGGAAAACAGCCCCAGCATTTT; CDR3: CASRLGSTARGKQPQHF
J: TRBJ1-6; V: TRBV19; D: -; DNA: TGTGCCAGTAGTGCCCGACAGCTGAGCTCCTATAATTCACCCCTCCACTTT; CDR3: CASSARQLSSYNSPLHF
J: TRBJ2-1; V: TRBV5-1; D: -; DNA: TGCGCCAGCAGCGCGGCGGGACAGAACAATGAGCAGTTCTTC; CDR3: CASSAAGQNNEQFF
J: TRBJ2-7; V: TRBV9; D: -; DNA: TGTGCCAGCAGCGTATGGGTAGGGGACGAGCAGTACTTC; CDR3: CASSVWVGDEQYF
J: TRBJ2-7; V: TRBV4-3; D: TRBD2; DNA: TGCGCCAGCAGCCAAGACTTCACTAGCGCAACCTACGAGCAGTACTTC; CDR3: CASSQDFTSATYEQYF
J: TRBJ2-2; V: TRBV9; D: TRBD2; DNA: TGTGCCAGCAGCCTGGGACTAGCGGAACCGAACACCGGGGAGCTGTTTTTT; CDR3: CASSLGLAEPNTGELFF
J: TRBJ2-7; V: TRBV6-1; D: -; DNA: TGTGCCAGCAGTGAAAGAGGGGGCGGGGCATTCTACGAGCAGTACTTC; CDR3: CASSERGGGAFYEQYF
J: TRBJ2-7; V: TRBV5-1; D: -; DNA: TGCGCCAGCAGCTTGGTGTCAGGGGACTACGAGCAGTACTTC; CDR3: CASSLVSGDYEQYF